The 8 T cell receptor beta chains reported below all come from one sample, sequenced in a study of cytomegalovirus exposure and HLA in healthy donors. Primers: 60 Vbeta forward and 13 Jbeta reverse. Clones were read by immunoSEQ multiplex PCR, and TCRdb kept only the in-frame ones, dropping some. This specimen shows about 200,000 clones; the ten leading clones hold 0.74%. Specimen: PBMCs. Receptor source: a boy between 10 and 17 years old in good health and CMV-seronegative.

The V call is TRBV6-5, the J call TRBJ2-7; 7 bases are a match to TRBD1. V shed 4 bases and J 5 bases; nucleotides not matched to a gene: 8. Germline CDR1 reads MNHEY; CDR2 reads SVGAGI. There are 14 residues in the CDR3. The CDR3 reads CASSLTGLGHEQYF. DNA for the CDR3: TGTGCCAGCAGTTTGACAGGGCTAGGACACGAGCAGTACTTC.

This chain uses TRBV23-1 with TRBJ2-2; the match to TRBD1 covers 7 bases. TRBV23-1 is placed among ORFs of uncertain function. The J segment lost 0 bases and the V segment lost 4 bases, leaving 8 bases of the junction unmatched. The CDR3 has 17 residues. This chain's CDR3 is CASSPPPGGTNTGELFF. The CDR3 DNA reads TGCGCCAGCAGTCCCCCCCCAGGGGGTACGAACACCGGGGAGCTGTTTTTT.

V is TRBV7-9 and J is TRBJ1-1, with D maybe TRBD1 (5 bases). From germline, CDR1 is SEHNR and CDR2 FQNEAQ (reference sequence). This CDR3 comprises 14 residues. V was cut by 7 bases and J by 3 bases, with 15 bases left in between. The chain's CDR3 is CASIDSRGYTEAFF. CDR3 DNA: TGTGCCAGCATAGACTCACGGGGGTACACTGAAGCTTTCTTT.

In DNA, the CDR3 is TGTGCCAGCAGTTACTCGAGGGCGAACACTGAAGCTTTCTTT. This gives the protein CASSYSRANTEAFF. The chain is built from TRBV6-5 and TRBJ1-1; D is ambiguous. V dropped 0 bases and J dropped 1 base, with 6 bases sitting between them. Germline CDR1 MNHEY, CDR2 SVGAGI. The CDR3 consists of 14 residues.

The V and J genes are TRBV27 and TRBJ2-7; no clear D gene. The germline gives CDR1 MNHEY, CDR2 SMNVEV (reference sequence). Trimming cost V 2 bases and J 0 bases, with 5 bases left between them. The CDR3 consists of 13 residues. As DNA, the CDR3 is TGTGCCAGCAGTTTAGCGGTCTCCTACGAGCAGTACTTC. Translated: CASSLAVSYEQYF.

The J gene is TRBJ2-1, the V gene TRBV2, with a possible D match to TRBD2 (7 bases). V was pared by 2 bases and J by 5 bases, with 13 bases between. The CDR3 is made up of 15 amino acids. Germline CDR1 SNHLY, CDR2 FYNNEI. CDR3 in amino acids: CASSEMWGGNNEQFF. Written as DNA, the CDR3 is TGTGCCAGCAGTGAAATGTGGGGGGGCAACAATGAGCAGTTCTTC.

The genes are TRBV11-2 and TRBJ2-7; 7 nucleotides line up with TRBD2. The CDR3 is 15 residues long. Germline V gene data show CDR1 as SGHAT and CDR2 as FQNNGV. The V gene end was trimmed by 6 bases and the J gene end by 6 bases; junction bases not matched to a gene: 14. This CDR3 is CASRHILGPGGEQYF. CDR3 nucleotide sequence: TGTGCCAGCAGGCACATCCTCGGCCCGGGGGGCGAGCAGTACTTC. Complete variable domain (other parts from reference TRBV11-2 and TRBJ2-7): EAGVAQSPRYKIIEKRQSVAFWCNPISGHATLYWYQQILGQGPKLLIQFQNNGVVDDSQLPKDRFSAERLKGVDSTLKIQPAKLEDSAVYLCASRHILGPGGEQYFGPGTRLTVT.

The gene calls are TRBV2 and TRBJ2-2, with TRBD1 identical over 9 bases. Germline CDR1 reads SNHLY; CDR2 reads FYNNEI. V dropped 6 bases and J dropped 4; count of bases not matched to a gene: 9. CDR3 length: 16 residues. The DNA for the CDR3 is TGTGCCAGCAGGGAGCCCCGGGACAGGGCCACCGGGGAGCTGTTTTTT. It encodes CASREPRDRATGELFF. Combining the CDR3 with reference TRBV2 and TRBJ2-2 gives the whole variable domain EPEVTQTPSHQVTQMGQEVILRCVPISNHLYFYWYRQILGQKVEFLVSFYNNEISEKSEIFDDQFSVERPDGSNFTLKIRSTKLEDSAMYFCASREPRDRATGELFFGEGSRLTVL.